The present T cell receptor (beta chain) was sequenced within a study of cytomegalovirus exposure and HLA in healthy donors. Both 60 Vbeta primers and 13 Jbeta primers went into the PCR. Sequenced by immunoSEQ multiplex PCR; TCRdb stores in-frame clones only, minus some. The table records 160,000 or so clones, roughly 80% of them present only once. The sequence was obtained from a man aged 18 to 30 in good health and CMV-seronegative. The source material was PBMCs.

In nucleotides, the CDR3 is TGTGCCAGCAGAGCGACAGGGCAAGCTTTCTTT. Translated: CASRATGQAFF. The rearrangement links TRBV27 to TRBJ1-1, with 7 nucleotides matching TRBD1. CDR1 and CDR2 from the germline V gene are MNHEY and SMNVEV (reference sequence). Losses at the gene ends were 6 bases for V and 9 bases for J; bases not matched to a gene: 4. The CDR3 covers 11 residues.